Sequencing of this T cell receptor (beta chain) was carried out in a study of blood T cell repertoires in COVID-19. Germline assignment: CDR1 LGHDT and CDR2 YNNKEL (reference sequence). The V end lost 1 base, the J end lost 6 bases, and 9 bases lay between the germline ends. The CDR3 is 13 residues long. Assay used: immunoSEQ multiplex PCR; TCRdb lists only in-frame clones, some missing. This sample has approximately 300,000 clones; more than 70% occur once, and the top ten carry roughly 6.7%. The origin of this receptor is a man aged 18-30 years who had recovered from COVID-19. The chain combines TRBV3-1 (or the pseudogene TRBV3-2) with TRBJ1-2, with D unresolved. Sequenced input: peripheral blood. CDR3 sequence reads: CASSQVYFDGYTF. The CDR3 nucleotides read TGTGCCAGCAGCCAAGTTTACTTTGATGGCTACACCTTC.